This is a list of T cell receptor beta chains from one sample in a study of human T cells and chemical hapten exposure. A single record per CDR3 protein comes from TCRdb applying MiXCR to the RACE reads. The data contain around 350,000 distinct CDR3 sequences, approximately 5.8% of them seen just once; the ten biggest clones take up around 8.6%. The input for sequencing was whole blood, taken in connection with sensitization to the hapten diphenylcyclopropenone (DPC). These receptors were obtained from a woman under 30 with alopecia areata. Some clones in this sample may be carry-over from other donors' samples. Each CDR3 is given with its conserved first and last residue. A D gene is named only where the DNA matches it firmly. Expanded clones are given a class, and other clones once, few, many or no size at all.

v_gene: TRBV7-8
j_gene: TRBJ1-1
d_gene: TRBD1
abundance: .
CDR3aa: CASSTTGGRRDTEAFF
CDR3nt: TGTGCCAGCAGCACAACAGGGGGAAGGAGGGACACTGAAGCTTTCTTT

v_gene: TRBV7-9
j_gene: TRBJ2-3
d_gene: .
abundance: once
CDR3aa: CASSPPHGRSKSDTQYF
CDR3nt: TGTGCCAGCAGTCCCCCTCACGGCAGGTCTAAATCAGATACGCAGTATTTT

v_gene: TRBV29-1
j_gene: TRBJ2-3
d_gene: TRBD2
abundance: .
CDR3aa: CSVKLAGGRTDTQYF
CDR3nt: TGCAGCGTAAAACTAGCGGGGGGACGCACAGATACGCAGTATTTT

v_gene: TRBV20-1
j_gene: TRBJ2-3
d_gene: TRBD2
abundance: many
CDR3aa: CSASRLAGTDTQYF
CDR3nt: TGCAGTGCTAGCCGGCTAGCGGGCACAGATACGCAGTATTTT

v_gene: TRBV7-3
j_gene: TRBJ1-1
d_gene: TRBD1
abundance: many
CDR3aa: CASSLSATRGNEAFF
CDR3nt: TGTGCCAGCAGCTTATCGGCGACCAGGGGGAATGAAGCTTTCTTT

v_gene: TRBV3-1
j_gene: TRBJ2-4
d_gene: TRBD1
abundance: .
CDR3aa: CASSQGQLNIQYF
CDR3nt: TGTGCCAGCAGCCAGGGACAGCTAAACATTCAGTACTTC

v_gene: TRBV24-1
j_gene: TRBJ2-2
d_gene: .
abundance: .
CDR3aa: CATSGDWTGELFF
CDR3nt: TGTGCCACCAGTGGGGACTGGACCGGGGAGCTGTTTTTT

v_gene: TRBV2
j_gene: TRBJ1-1
d_gene: .
abundance: many
CDR3aa: CASSEGGSEAFF
CDR3nt: TGTGCCAGCAGTGAAGGGGGTTCTGAAGCTTTCTTT

v_gene: TRBV4-1
j_gene: TRBJ2-2
d_gene: .
abundance: .
CDR3aa: CASSQRILDRKVRLFF
CDR3nt: TGCGCCAGCAGCCAAAGAATCTTAGACAGGAAGGTGCGGCTGTTTTTT

v_gene: TRBV9
j_gene: TRBJ1-5
d_gene: TRBD1
abundance: .
CDR3aa: CASSVGGQGEQPQHF
CDR3nt: TGTGCCAGCAGCGTAGGGGGACAGGGCGAACAGCCCCAGCATTTT

v_gene: TRBV12-3/TRBV12-4
j_gene: TRBJ2-7
d_gene: TRBD1
abundance: .
CDR3aa: CASSPQGFYYEQYF
CDR3nt: TGTGCCAGCAGTCCACAGGGGTTTTACTACGAGCAGTACTTC

v_gene: TRBV6-1
j_gene: TRBJ1-3
d_gene: .
abundance: many
CDR3aa: CASRQGGRSGNTIYF
CDR3nt: TGTGCCAGCAGGCAAGGGGGTCGCTCTGGAAACACCATATATTTT

v_gene: TRBV6-6
j_gene: TRBJ1-4
d_gene: .
abundance: .
CDR3aa: CASSYSDRTGAELFF
CDR3nt: TGTGCCAGCAGTTACAGTGACAGGACGGGTGCGGAACTGTTTTTT

v_gene: TRBV20-1
j_gene: TRBJ2-7
d_gene: .
abundance: few
CDR3aa: CSARVEGTGEQYF
CDR3nt: TGCAGTGCTAGGGTAGAGGGGACTGGCGAGCAGTACTTC

v_gene: TRBV28
j_gene: TRBJ2-3
d_gene: TRBD1
abundance: many
CDR3aa: CASSWTGADADTQYF
CDR3nt: TGTGCCAGCAGTTGGACAGGGGCAGACGCAGATACGCAGTATTTT

v_gene: TRBV12-3/TRBV12-4
j_gene: TRBJ1-5
d_gene: .
abundance: many
CDR3aa: CASSPGGSQPQHF
CDR3nt: TGTGCCAGCAGTCCCGGGGGATCTCAGCCCCAGCATTTT

v_gene: TRBV7-2
j_gene: TRBJ1-6
d_gene: TRBD1
abundance: many
CDR3aa: CASSFSDRGRSPLHF
CDR3nt: TGTGCCAGCAGCTTCTCCGACAGGGGAAGGTCACCCCTCCACTTT

v_gene: TRBV5-6
j_gene: TRBJ2-7
d_gene: TRBD1
abundance: .
CDR3aa: CASSSLDRYEQYF
CDR3nt: TGTGCCAGCAGCTCCTTGGACAGGTACGAGCAGTACTTC

v_gene: TRBV2
j_gene: TRBJ1-4
d_gene: .
abundance: many
CDR3aa: CASSRTGYYEKLFF
CDR3nt: TGTGCCAGCAGCAGGACCGGCTATTATGAAAAACTGTTTTTT

v_gene: TRBV4-1
j_gene: TRBJ2-6
d_gene: .
abundance: many
CDR3aa: CASSQGWTVSGANVLTF
CDR3nt: TGCGCCAGCAGCCAAGGTTGGACAGTCTCTGGGGCCAACGTCCTGACTTTC

v_gene: TRBV5-5
j_gene: TRBJ1-6
d_gene: TRBD1
abundance: .
CDR3aa: CASSFDRDRHNSPLHF
CDR3nt: TGTGCCAGCAGCTTCGACCGGGACAGGCATAATTCACCCCTCCACTTT

v_gene: TRBV10-2
j_gene: TRBJ1-4
d_gene: TRBD1
abundance: .
CDR3aa: CASSLQGGATNEKLFF
CDR3nt: TGCGCCAGCAGTCTACAGGGGGGGGCAACTAATGAAAAACTGTTTTTT

v_gene: TRBV7-3
j_gene: TRBJ1-6
d_gene: .
abundance: many
CDR3aa: CARDRVDGECSSYNSPLHF
CDR3nt: TGTGCCAGGGACCGGGTCGACGGGGAGTGCAGCTCCTATAATTCACCCCTCCACTTT

v_gene: TRBV20-1
j_gene: TRBJ1-1
d_gene: .
abundance: many
CDR3aa: CSARAGRGNTEAFF
CDR3nt: TGCAGTGCTAGAGCTGGCAGGGGTAACACTGAAGCTTTCTTT